The 4 T cell receptor beta chains below were found in one sample sequenced in a study of T cells in Graves' hyperthyroidism and ophthalmopathy. Amplification of TCR beta CDR3 regions used RNA as the template. The HTBI set primed first-round TCR CDR3 RT-PCR. TCRdb redid the calling of the multiplex PCR reads with MiXCR, one entry per CDR3 protein. The table lists about 260,000 distinct CDR3 sequences, 25% to 30% of them singletons. What was sequenced was blood. These receptors all come from a man between 35 and 55 years old with Graves' hyperthyroidism that later progressed to Graves' ophthalmopathy.

This clonotype was recorded a few times. The chain carries TRBV6-2 or TRBV6-3 and TRBJ2-7; 8 bases are shared with TRBD2. The germline gives CDR1 MNHEY, CDR2 SVGEGT. J gave up 1 base and V 0 bases, and 2 bases lay outside the gene matches. This CDR3 spans 15 amino acids. CDR3 in DNA: TGTGCCAGCAGTTACTCACTAGCGGTATCCTACGAGCAGTACTTC. It yields the protein CASSYSLAVSYEQYF.

The V and J genes are TRBV30 and TRBJ1-2, with D tentatively TRBD1 (5 bases). V was clipped by 5 bases and J by 4 bases, with 11 bases between them. CDR3 length: 12 amino acids. The V gene's germline CDR1 is GTSNPN and CDR2 SVGIG (reference sequence). CDR3 residues: CAWEGYGYGYTF. In DNA, the CDR3 is TGTGCCTGGGAGGGGTACGGCTATGGCTACACCTTC.

In this sample, this clonotype turned up many times. The V and J genes are TRBV4-1 and TRBJ1-2; D call uncertain. The germline gives CDR1 MGHRA, CDR2 YSYEKL. The CDR3 is made up of 14 amino acids. The V end lost 1 base, the J end lost 4 bases, and 10 bases lay between the germline ends. The CDR3 spells CASSQGYRGYGYTF. DNA of the CDR3: TGCGCCAGCAGCCAAGGGTATCGGGGCTATGGCTACACCTTC.

The chain links TRBV6-1 to TRBJ1-5, with D uncertain. The length of the CDR3 is 15 residues. The V gene lost 3 bases and the J gene lost 0 bases, with 9 bases spanning the gap. In germline, CDR1 is MNHNS, CDR2 SASEGT. The CDR3 DNA reads as TGTGCCAGCAGTGATCTTGATTATAGCAATCAGCCCCAGCATTTT. It specifies CASSDLDYSNQPQHF.